The TCR beta chain described here comes from a study of T cells in localized non-small cell lung cancer. The repertoire was sequenced with immunoSEQ multiplex PCR; TCRdb's copy has only in-frame clones and lacks some. The sample includes about 130,000 clones, approximately 88% of them seen just once. The receptor comes from a female donor at least 60 years old with stage I lung adenocarcinoma. The specimen comprised peripheral blood, sampled before any cancer treatment.

The CDR3 protein is CASSDLVGNEQFF. The CDR3 DNA is TGTGCCAGCAGTGATTTGGTGGGCAATGAGCAGTTCTTC. The rearrangement joins TRBV2 to TRBJ2-1; no clear D. V gave up 3 bases and J gave up 6 bases, with 9 bases separating them. The CDR3 has 13 residues. Germline CDR1 is SNHLY and CDR2 is FYNNEI.